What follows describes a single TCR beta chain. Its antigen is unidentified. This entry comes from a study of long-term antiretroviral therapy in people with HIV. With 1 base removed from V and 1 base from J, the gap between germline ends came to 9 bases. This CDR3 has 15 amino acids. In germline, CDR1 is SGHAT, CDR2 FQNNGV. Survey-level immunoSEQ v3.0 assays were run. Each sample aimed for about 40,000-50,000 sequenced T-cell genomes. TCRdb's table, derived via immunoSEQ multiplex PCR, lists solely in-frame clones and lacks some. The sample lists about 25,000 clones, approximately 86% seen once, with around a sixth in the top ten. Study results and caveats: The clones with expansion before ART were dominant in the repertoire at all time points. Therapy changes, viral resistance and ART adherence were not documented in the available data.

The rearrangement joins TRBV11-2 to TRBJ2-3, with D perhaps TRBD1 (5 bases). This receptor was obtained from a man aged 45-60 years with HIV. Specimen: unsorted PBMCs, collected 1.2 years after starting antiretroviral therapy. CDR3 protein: CASSLGIGGTDTQYF. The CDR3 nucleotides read TGTGCCAGCAGCTTAGGAATAGGGGGCACAGATACGCAGTATTTT.